This record looks at one T cell receptor (beta chain) sequence and its context. Some clones are missing from TCRdb's copy, which holds only in-frame ones; the method was immunoSEQ multiplex PCR. The data contain some 120,000 clones, over 75% of them seen just once; the ten biggest clones take up around 2%. This entry comes from a study of control samples from healthy donors and cancer patients. Between the trimmed V and J ends, which lost 4 bases and 10 bases, there was a span of 18 bases. Germline V lookup: CDR1 KGHDR, CDR2 SFDVKD. The CDR3 extends over 15 amino acids. V and J are TRBV24-1 and TRBJ1-4, with D hard to call. The sequencing input was blood. This TCR derives from a man between 18 and 29 years old in good health. The CDR3 region has the DNA TGTGCCACCAGTGAGACCGGAGCGGGAAACGGAAAACTGTTTTTT. Translating gives CATSETGAGNGKLFF.